This TCR beta chain stems from a study of T cells in Graves' hyperthyroidism and ophthalmopathy. A word on this clonotype: Its antigen is undetermined. Being one base from a much bigger clone, this may be a read error.

Patients showing uncontrolled infection, other autoimmune disease, pregnancy or lactation were ineligible. The study's findings and limits: Blood also carried most thyroid clonotypes expanded above 0.001.

Regions amplified from RNA transcripts were the TCR beta CDR3 regions. When the TCR CDR3 underwent first-round RT-PCR, the HTBI primer set was used. TCRdb analysed the multiplex PCR reads with MiXCR anew, one entry per CDR3 protein. The data show 450,000 to 600,000 distinct CDR3 sequences, 15% to 20% seen once. The sample was blood. This sequence originates from a man aged 40-49 years with Graves' ophthalmopathy.

CDR3 nucleotide sequence: TGTGCCAGCAGTGGGTGGACTAGCGGGGGGAGGTATGAGCAGTACTTC. Its translation is CASSGWTSGGRYEQYF. The V gene is TRBV6-1, the J gene TRBJ2-7; TRBD2 aligns across 14 bases. Germline CDR1 and CDR2: MNHNS and SASEGT. Trimming at V came to 4 bases and at J to 7 bases, leaving 9 bases not matched to a gene. The CDR3 spans 16 residues.